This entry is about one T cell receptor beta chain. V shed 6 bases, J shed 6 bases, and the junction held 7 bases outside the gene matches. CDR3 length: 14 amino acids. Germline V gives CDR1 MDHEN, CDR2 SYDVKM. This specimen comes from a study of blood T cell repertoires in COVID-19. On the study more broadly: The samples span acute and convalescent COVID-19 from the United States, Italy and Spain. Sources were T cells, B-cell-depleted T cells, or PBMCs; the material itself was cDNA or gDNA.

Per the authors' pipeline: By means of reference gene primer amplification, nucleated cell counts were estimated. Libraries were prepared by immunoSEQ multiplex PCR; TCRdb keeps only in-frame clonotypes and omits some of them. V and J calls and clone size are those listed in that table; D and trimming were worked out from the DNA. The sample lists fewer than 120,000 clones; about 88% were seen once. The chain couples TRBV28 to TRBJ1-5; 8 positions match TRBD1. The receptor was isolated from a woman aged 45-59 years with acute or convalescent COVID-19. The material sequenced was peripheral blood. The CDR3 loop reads CASRADRGSQPQHF. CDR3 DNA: TGTGCCAGCAGGGCCGACAGGGGAAGTCAGCCCCAGCATTTT.